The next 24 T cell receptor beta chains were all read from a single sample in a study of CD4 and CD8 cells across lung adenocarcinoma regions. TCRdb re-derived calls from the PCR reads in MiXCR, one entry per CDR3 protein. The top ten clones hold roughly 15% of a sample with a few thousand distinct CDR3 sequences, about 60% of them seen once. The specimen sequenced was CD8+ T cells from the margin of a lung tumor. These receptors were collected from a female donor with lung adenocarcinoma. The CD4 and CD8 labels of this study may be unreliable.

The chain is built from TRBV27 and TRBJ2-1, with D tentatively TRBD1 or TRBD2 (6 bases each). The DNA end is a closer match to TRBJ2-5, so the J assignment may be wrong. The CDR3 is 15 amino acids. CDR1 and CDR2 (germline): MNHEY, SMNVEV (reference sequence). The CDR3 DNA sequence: TGTGCCAGCAGTAAGGGGGGCTTGGGTCAAGAGACCCAGTACTTC. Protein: CASSKGGLGQETQYF.

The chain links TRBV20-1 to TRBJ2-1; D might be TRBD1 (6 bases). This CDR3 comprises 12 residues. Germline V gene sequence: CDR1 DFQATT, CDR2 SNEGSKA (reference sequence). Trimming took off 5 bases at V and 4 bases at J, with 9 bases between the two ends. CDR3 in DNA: TGCAGTGCTGAACAGGGTTACAATGAGCAGTTCTTC. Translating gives CSAEQGYNEQFF.

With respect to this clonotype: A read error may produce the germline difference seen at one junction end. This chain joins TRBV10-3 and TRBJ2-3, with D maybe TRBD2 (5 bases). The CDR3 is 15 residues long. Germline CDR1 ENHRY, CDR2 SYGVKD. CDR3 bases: TGTGCCGCGGGTGCCGTGGCGCGAGCCATAGATACGCAGTATTTC. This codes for CAAGAVARAIDTQYF.

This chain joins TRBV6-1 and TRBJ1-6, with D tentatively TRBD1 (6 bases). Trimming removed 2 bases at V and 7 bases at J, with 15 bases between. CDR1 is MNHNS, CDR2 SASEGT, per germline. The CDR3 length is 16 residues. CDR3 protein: CASSERGGAANSPLHF. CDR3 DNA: TGTGCCAGCAGTGAACGAGGGGGTGCCGCGAATTCACCCCTCCACTTT.

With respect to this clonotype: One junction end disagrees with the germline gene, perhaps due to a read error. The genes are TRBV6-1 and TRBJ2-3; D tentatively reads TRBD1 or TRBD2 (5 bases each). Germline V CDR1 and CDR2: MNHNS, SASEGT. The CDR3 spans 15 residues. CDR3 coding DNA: TGTGCCAGCAGTGAAGGGGCAGGGAGCTACAGTGAGCTGTTCTTT. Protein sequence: CASSEGAGSYSELFF.

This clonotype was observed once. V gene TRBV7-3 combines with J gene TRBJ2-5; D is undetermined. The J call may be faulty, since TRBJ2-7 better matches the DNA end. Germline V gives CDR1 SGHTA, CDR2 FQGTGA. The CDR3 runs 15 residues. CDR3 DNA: TGTGCCAGCAGCTTAACGGGATCCAGCTCTTACGAGCAGTACTTC. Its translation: CASSLTGSSSYEQYF.

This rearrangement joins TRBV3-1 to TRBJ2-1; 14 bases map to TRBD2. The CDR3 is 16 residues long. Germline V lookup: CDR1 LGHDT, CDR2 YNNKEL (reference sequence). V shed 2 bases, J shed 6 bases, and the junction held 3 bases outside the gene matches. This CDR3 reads CASSQLGLAGVNEQFF. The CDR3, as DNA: TGTGCCAGCAGCCAATTGGGACTAGCGGGAGTCAATGAGCAGTTCTTC.

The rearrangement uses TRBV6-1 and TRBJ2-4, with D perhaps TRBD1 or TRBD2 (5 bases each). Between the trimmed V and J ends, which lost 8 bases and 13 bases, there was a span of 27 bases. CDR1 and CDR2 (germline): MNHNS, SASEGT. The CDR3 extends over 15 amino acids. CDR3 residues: CASAEGLWAKNTQYF. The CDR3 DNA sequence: TGTGCCAGCGCCGAGGGGCTGTGGGCCAAAAATACGCAGTACTTC.

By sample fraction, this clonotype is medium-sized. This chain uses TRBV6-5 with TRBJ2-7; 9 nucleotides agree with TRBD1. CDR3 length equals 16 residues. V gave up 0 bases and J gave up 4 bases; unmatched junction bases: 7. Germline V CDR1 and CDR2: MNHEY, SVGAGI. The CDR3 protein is CASSYSTPGQGYEQYF. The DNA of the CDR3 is TGTGCCAGCAGTTACTCGACACCGGGACAGGGTTACGAGCAGTACTTC.

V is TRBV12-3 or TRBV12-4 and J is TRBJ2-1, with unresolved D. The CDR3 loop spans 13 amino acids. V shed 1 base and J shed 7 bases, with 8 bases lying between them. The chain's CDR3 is CASSLGGVNEQFF. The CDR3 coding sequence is TGTGCCAGCAGTTTAGGCGGCGTGAATGAGCAGTTCTTC.

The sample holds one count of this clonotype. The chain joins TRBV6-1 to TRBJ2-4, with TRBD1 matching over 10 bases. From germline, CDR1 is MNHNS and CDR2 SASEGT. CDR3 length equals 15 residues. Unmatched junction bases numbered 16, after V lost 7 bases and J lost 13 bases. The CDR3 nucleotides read TGTGCCAGCACCGAGGGGACAGGGGTCAAAGATACGCAGTACTTC. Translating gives CASTEGTGVKDTQYF.

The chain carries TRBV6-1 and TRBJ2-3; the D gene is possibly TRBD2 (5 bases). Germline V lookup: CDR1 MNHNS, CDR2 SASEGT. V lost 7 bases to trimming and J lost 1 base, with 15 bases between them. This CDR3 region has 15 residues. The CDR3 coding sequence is TGTGCCAGCACCTCAGAGGTACTAGGCACAGATACGCAGTATTTT. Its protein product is CASTSEVLGTDTQYF.

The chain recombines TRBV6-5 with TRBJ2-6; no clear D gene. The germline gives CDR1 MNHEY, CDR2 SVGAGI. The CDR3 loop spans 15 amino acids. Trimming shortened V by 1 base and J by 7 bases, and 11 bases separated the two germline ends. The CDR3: CASSYWASPANVLTF. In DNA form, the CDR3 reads TGTGCCAGCAGTTACTGGGCCTCGCCCGCCAACGTCCTGACTTTC.

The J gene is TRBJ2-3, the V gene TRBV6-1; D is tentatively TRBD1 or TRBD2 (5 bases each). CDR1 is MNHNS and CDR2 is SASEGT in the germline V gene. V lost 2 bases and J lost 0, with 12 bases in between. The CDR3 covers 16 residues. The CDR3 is CASSEWGSSSTDTQYF. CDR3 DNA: TGTGCCAGCAGTGAATGGGGGTCGTCTAGCACAGATACGCAGTATTTT.

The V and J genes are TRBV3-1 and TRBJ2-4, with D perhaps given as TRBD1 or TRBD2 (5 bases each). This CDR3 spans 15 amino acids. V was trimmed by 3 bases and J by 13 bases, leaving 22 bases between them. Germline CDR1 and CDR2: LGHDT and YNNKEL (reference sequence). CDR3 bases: TGTGCCAGCAGCCAGGGGCTGGGAGCCAAAAATACGCAGTACTTC. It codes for CASSQGLGAKNTQYF.

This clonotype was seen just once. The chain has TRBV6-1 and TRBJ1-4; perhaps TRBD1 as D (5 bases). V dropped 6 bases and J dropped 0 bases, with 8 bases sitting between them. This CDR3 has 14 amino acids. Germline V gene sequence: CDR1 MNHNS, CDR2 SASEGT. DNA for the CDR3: TGTGCCAGCAGACCGACAGCAACTAATGAAAAACTGTTTTTT. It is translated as CASRPTATNEKLFF.

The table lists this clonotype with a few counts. The CDR3 region is CASSDGWAGGPEAFF. The DNA for the CDR3 is TGTGCCAGCAGTGATGGTTGGGCAGGGGGCCCTGAAGCTTTCTTT. This chain connects TRBV6-1 to TRBJ1-1; 8 positions match TRBD1. The V gene's germline CDR1 is MNHNS and CDR2 SASEGT. Trimming removed 3 bases from V and 6 bases from J; junction bases left unmatched: 9. CDR3 length: 15 residues.

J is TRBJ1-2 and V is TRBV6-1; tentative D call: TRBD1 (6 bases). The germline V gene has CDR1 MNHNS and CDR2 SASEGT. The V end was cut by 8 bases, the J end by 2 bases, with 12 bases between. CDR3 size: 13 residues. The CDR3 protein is CASAGVSNYGYTF. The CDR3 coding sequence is TGTGCCAGCGCAGGGGTGTCGAACTATGGCTACACCTTC.

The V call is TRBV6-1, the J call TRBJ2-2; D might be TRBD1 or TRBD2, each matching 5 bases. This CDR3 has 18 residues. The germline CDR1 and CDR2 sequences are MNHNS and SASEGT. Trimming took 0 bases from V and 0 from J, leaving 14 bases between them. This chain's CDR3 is CASSEAVIGAANTGELFF. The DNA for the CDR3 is TGTGCCAGCAGTGAAGCGGTTATCGGGGCAGCGAACACCGGGGAGCTGTTTTTT.

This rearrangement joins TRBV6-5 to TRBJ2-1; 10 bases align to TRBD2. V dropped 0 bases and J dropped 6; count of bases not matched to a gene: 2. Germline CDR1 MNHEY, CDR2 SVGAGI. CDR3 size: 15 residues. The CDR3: CASSYSLAGVNEQFF. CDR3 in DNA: TGTGCCAGCAGTTACTCGCTAGCGGGAGTCAATGAGCAGTTCTTC.

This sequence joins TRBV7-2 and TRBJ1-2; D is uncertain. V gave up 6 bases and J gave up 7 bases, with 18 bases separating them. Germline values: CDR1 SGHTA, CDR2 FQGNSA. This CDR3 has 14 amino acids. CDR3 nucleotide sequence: TGTGCCAGCAGTTACCCAGGAACGTCCTTTGGCTACACCTTC. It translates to CASSYPGTSFGYTF.

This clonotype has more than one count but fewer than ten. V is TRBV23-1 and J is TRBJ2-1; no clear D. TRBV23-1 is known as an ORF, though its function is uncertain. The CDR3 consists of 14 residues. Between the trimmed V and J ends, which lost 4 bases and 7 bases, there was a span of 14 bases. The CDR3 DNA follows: TGCGCCAGCAGTCGGTTCTGGGGAAGGAATGAGCAGTTCTTC. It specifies CASSRFWGRNEQFF.

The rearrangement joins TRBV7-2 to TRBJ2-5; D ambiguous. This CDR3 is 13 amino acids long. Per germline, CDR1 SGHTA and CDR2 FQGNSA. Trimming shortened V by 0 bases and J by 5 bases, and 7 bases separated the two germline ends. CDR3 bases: TGTGCCAGCAGCTTAGCTAAGGAGGAGACCCAGTACTTC. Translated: CASSLAKEETQYF.

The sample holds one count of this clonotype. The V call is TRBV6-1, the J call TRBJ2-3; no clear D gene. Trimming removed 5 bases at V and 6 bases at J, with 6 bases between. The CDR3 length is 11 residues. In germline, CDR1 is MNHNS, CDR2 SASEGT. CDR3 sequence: CASSPSDTQYF. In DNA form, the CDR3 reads TGTGCCAGCAGTCCAAGCGATACGCAGTATTTT.